This T cell receptor (beta chain) was profiled in a study of OX40 agonist ivuxolimab in advanced cancers. Overall study context: Dose-escalation patients were diagnosed with hepatocellular carcinoma, melanoma, renal cell cancer or head and neck cancer. Findings and limits, study-wide: At 0.1-3.0 mg/kg, partial responders had clonal expansion among the lowest observed.

CDR3 length: 15 amino acids. J gave up 3 bases and V 6 bases, and 5 bases lay outside the gene matches. Germline V lookup: CDR1 KGHSH, CDR2 LQKENI. To note about this clone: Its cognate antigen is unknown.

The method was immunoSEQ multiplex PCR; TCRdb's version includes in-frame clones alone and lacks a portion of them. In the table there are approximately 160,000 clones, approximately 94% of which are singletons. The cohort excluded patients with autoimmune disease history or systemic immunosuppression. The sequence was obtained from an adult with an advanced solid tumor such as melanoma, head and neck, liver or kidney cancer. This specimen was CD4+ or CD8+ T cells sorted from blood, taken in a trial of the OX40 agonist ivuxolimab. V and J are TRBV18 and TRBJ2-1; 10 nucleotides line up with TRBD2. The CDR3 DNA reads as TGTGCCAGCTCTCCCGAGCGGGGGGGCTACAATGAGCAGTTCTTC. It codes for CASSPERGGYNEQFF. Based on the CDR3 plus reference TRBV18 and TRBJ2-1, the full variable domain is NAGVMQNPRHLVRRRGQEARLRCSPMKGHSHVYWYRQLPEEGLKFMVYLQKENIIDESGMPKERFSAEFPKEGPSILRIQQVVRGDSAAYFCASSPERGGYNEQFFGPGTRLTVL.